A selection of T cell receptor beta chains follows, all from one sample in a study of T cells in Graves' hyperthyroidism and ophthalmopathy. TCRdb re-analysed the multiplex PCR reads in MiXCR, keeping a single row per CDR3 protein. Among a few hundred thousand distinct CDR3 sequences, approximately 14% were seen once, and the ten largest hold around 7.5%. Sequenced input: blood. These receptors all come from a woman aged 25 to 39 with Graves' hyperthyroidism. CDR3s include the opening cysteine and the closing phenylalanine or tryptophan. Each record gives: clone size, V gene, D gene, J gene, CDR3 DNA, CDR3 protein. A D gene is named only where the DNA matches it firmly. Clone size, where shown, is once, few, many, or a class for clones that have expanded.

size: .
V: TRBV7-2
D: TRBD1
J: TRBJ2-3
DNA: TGTGCCAGCAGCTCCCCGGGACAGGGGGCGAAGGGGAGCACAGATACGCAGTATTTT
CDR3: CASSSPGQGAKGSTDTQYF

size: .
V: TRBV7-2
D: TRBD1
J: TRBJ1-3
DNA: TGTGCCAGCAGCAACAGACAGGGGTTAAACACCATATATTTT
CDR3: CASSNRQGLNTIYF

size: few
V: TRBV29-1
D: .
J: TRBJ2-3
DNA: TGCAGCGGCGAGGGCGGAGACACAGATACGCAGTATTTT
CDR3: CSGEGGDTDTQYF

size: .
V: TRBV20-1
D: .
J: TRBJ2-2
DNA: TGCAGTGCTAGACGTCTGAACACCGGGGAGCTGTTTTTT
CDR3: CSARRLNTGELFF

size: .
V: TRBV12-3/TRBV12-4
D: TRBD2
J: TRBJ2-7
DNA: TGTGCCAACAGTTTAAGACTAGCGGGAGGGCCCTTTCCCTACGAGCAGTACTTC
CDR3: CANSLRLAGGPFPYEQYF

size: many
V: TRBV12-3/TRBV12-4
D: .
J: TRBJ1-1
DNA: TGTGCCAGCCTGGGCAGTTTGATCAACACTGAAGCTTTCTTT
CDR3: CASLGSLINTEAFF

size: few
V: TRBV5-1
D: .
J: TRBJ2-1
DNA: TGTGCCAGCAGCTTCAGGGTCCAACGACACAATGAGCAGTTCTTC
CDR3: CASSFRVQRHNEQFF

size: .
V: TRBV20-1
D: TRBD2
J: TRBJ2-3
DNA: TGCAGTGCTAGAGTAGCGGGAGTTGGCACAGATACGCAGTATTTT
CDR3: CSARVAGVGTDTQYF

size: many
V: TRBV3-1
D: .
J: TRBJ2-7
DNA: TGTGCCAGCAGCCAACCCGGACAGTCCTACGAGCAGTACTTC
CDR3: CASSQPGQSYEQYF

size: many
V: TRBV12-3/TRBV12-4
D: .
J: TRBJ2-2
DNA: TGTGCCAGCAGTTCGCTCGTGGGAAGTTGGGAGCTGTTTTTT
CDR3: CASSSLVGSWELFF

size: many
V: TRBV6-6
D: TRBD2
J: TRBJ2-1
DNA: TGTGCCAGCAGTTACTCGTGGGTGGCCGGGACTAGCGGGAGAAATGAGCAGTTCTTC
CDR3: CASSYSWVAGTSGRNEQFF

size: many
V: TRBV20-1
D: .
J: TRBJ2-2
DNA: TGCAGTGCTACTAGGACAGAGAACACCGGGGAGCTGTTTTTT
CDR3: CSATRTENTGELFF

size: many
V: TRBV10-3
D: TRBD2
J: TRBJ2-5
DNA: TGTGCCACGACTAGCGGGACCCAAGAGACCCAGTACTTC
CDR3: CATTSGTQETQYF

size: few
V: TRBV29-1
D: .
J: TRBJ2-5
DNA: TGCAGCGTGGCAGGGGACGATCAAGAGACCCAGTACTTC
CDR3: CSVAGDDQETQYF

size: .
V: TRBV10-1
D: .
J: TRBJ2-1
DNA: TGCGCCCCGGGACGGGAAGAAGATAGCTCCTACAATGAGCAGTTCTTC
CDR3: CAPGREEDSSYNEQFF

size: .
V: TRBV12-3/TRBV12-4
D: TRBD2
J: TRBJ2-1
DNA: TGTGCCAGCAGTACGAAACAGGGACTAGCGGGGGGCCGCTCCTACAATGAGCAGTTCTTC
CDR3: CASSTKQGLAGGRSYNEQFF

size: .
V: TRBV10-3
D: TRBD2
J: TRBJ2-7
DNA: TGTGCCATCAGTACTAGCGGGAACTCCTACGAGCAGTACTTC
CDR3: CAISTSGNSYEQYF

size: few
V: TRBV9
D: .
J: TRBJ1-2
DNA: TGTGCCAGCAGCTCAGGACAGATAGCTAACTATGGCTACACCTTC
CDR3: CASSSGQIANYGYTF

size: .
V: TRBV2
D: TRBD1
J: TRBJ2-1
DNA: TGTGCCAGCAACAACCGGGACAGGTACAATGAGCAGTTCTTC
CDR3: CASNNRDRYNEQFF

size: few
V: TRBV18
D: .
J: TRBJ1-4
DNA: TGTGCCAGCTCACTCAGAGGATCAGCAACTAATGAAAAACTGTTTTTT
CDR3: CASSLRGSATNEKLFF

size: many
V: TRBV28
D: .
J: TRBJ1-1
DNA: TGTGCCAGCAGTTTGTTGGGGAGGGGGAACACTGAAGCTTTCTTT
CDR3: CASSLLGRGNTEAFF

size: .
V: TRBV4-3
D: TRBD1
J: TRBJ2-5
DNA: TGCGCCAGCAGCCAAGAGCCCGGGACAGGGGGGGCCCAGTACTTC
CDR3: CASSQEPGTGGAQYF

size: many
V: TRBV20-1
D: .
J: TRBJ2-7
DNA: TGCAGTGCTAGTGGGAATTACGAGCAGTACTTC
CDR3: CSASGNYEQYF

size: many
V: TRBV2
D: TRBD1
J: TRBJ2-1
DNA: TGTGCCAGCAGTTACCTCGGGACAGGGACCTACAATGAGCAGTTCTTC
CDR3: CASSYLGTGTYNEQFF

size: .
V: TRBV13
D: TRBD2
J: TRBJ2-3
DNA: TGTGCCAGCAGCCTGGGCGGGGGTACAAGCACAGATACGCAGTATTTT
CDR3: CASSLGGGTSTDTQYF

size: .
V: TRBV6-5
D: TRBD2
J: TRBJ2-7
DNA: TGTGCCAGCAGTTACTCGGGGCTAGCGGACTCCTACGAGCAGTACTTC
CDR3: CASSYSGLADSYEQYF

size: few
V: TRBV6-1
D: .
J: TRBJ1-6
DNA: TGTGCCAGCAGCGACAGCTACAATTCACCCCTCCACTTT
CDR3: CASSDSYNSPLHF

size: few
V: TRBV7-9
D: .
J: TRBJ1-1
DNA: TGTGCCAGCAGCCCCCCCTTGTCGAACACTGAAGCTTTCTTT
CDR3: CASSPPLSNTEAFF

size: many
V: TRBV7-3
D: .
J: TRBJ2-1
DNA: TGTGCCAGCAGCTTAGCTACAGGGGCGGGGGCCAATGAGCAGTTCTTC
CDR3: CASSLATGAGANEQFF

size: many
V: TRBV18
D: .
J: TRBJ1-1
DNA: TGTGCCAGCTCACCAGTCCCGACAGTGAACACTGAAGCTTTCTTT
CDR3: CASSPVPTVNTEAFF

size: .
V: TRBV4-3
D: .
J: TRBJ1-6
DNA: TGCACCAGCAGCCAAGGACATGCCGCCGCACCCCTCCACTTT
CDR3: CTSSQGHAAAPLHF

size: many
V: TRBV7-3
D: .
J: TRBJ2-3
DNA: TGTGCCAGCAGCTTAACCCCGACTAGCACAGATACGCAGTATTTT
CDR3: CASSLTPTSTDTQYF

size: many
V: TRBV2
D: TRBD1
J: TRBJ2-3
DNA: TGTGCCAGCAACACCGGGACAGGGGGCGCGGTGGCAGATACGCAGTATTTT
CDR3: CASNTGTGGAVADTQYF

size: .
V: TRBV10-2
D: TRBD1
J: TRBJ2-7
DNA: TGCGCCAGCAGACCGGGACAGGGCTACGAGCAGTACTTC
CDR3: CASRPGQGYEQYF

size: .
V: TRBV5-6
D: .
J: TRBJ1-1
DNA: TGTGCCAGCGGCCGTGCTGAAGCTTTCTTT
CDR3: CASGRAEAFF

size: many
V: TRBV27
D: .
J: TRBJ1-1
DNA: TGTGCCAGCAGTTTCGGGACGCACAGCACTGAAGCTTTCTTT
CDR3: CASSFGTHSTEAFF

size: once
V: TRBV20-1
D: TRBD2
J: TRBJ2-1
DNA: TGCAGTGCTTACGGACTAGCGGGAGGCCCGAGCTCCTACAATGAGCAGTTCTTC
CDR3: CSAYGLAGGPSSYNEQFF

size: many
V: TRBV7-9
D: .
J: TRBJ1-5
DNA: TGTGCCAGCTCTCGCGATAGCAATCAGCCCCAGCATTTT
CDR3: CASSRDSNQPQHF

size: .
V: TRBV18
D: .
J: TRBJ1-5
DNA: TGTGCCAGCTCCCAAAATAGGGGGGATAGCAATCAGCCCCAGCATTTT
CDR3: CASSQNRGDSNQPQHF

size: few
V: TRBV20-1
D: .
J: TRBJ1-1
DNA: TGCAGTGCTCAAGAGAGGGGTGAAGCTTTCTTT
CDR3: CSAQERGEAFF

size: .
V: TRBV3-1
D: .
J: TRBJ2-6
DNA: TGTGCCAGCAGCCAAGCCCCCGGGTCTGGGGCCAACGTCCTGACTTTC
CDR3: CASSQAPGSGANVLTF

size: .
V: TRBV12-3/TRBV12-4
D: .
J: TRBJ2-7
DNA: TGTGCCAGCAGTATACAAGGGGTCTACGAGCAGTACTTC
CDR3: CASSIQGVYEQYF

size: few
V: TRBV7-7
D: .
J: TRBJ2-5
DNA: TGTGCTAGCAGCCAAAACGGGATTGGAGAGACCCAGTACTTC
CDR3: CASSQNGIGETQYF